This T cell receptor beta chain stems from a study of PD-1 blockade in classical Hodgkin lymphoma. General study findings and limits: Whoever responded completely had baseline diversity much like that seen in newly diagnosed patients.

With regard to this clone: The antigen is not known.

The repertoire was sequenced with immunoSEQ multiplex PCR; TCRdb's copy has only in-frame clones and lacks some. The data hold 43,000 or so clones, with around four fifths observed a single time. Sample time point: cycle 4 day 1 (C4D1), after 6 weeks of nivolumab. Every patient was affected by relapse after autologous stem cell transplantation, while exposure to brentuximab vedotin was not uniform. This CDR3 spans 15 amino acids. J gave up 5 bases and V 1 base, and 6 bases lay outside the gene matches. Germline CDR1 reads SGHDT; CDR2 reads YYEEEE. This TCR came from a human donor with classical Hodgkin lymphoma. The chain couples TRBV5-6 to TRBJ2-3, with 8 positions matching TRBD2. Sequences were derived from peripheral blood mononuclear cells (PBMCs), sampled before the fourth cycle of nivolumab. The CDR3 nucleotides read TGTGCCAGCAGCTTGTTAGCGGGAACGCAAGATACGCAGTATTTT. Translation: CASSLLAGTQDTQYF.